This T cell receptor (beta chain) originates from a study of human T cells and chemical hapten exposure. Stated time point: healthy volunteer bleed at 2 weeks. Blood, whole and unfractionated, served as the source for total RNA extraction. Trimming shortened V by 0 bases and J by 1 base, and 9 bases separated the two germline ends. This CDR3 comprises 16 residues. From germline, CDR1 is SGHTA and CDR2 FQGNSA. MiXCR was run by TCRdb on the RACE reads, yielding one entry per CDR3 protein. The sample consists of 75,000 to 100,000 distinct CDR3 sequences, 8.5% to 9% of them appearing once. Sequenced sample: whole blood. The sequence was collected from a female donor in good health. Some clones in this sample may be carry-over from other donors' samples. This chain joins TRBV7-2 and TRBJ2-2, with D perhaps matching TRBD2 (6 bases). The CDR3 nucleotides read TGTGCCAGCAGCTTAGCTTTAGCGGTGAACACCGGGGAGCTGTTTTTT. Its translation is CASSLALAVNTGELFF.